This TCR beta chain originates from a study of T cells expressing NK-cell markers. It was by 5'RACE template switching with UMIs that TCR beta cDNA was made. From its re-call of the 5' RACE reads, TCRdb lists each CDR3 protein once, without DNA. The record lists a few hundred thousand distinct CDR3 sequences, of which the ten most abundant hold approximately 0.39%. On this clonotype: Its specificity is unknown.

Study-level results: Specificity for HCMV among expanded NKG2C+ T cell clones was not established.

The CDR3 totals 16 residues. The germline gives CDR1 MNHEY, CDR2 SVGEGT. The chain combines TRBV6-2 or TRBV6-3 with TRBJ2-1; TCRdb indicates TRBD1, and absent DNA this call remains unverified. Source material: blood T cells: a sorted CD56 or NKG2C T cell subset, CD4+ or CD8+ T cells, or bulk PBMC T cells (not recorded which). The sequence derives from a man aged 18 to 30 in good health. CDR3 protein: CASSYVGTGRYNEQFF.